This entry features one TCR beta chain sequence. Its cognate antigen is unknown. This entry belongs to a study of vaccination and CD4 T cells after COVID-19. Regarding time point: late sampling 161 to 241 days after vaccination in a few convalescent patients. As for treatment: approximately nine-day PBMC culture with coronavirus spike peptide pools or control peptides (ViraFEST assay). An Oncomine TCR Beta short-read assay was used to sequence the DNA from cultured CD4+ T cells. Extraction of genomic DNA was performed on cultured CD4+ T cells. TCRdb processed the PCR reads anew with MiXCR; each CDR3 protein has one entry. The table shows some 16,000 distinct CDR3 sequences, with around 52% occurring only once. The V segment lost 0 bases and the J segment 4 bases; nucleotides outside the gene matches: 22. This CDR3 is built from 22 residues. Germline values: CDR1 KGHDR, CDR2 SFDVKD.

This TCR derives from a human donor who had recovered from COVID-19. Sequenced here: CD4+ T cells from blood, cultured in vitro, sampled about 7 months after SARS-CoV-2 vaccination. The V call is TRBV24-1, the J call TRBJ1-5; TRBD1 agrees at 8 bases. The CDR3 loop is CATSDLLCVWYRGYLGNQPQHF. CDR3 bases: TGTGCCACCAGTGATTTGCTATGTGTTTGGTACAGGGGGTATTTGGGGAATCAGCCCCAGCATTTT.